One and the same sample provided the 11 T cell receptor beta chains below, sequenced in a study of OX40 agonist ivuxolimab in advanced cancers. Assay used: immunoSEQ multiplex PCR; TCRdb lists only in-frame clones, some missing. This sample has roughly 50,000 clones, with 89% found just once. The source material was CD4+ or CD8+ T cells sorted from blood, sampled in a trial of the OX40 agonist ivuxolimab. Source of these receptors: an adult with an advanced solid tumor such as melanoma, head and neck, liver or kidney cancer.

The rearrangement joins TRBV7-2 to TRBJ2-1; tentatively, D is TRBD2 (6 bases). The CDR3 is 16 residues long. Trimming pared 4 bases from V and 7 bases from J, leaving 20 bases between. Germline CDR1 is SGHTA and CDR2 is FQGNSA. The CDR3 region is CASSSSLIGGLNEQFF. The CDR3 region has the DNA TGTGCCAGCAGCTCTTCTTTGATCGGGGGATTAAATGAGCAGTTCTTC.

V and J are TRBV7-8 and TRBJ2-1; D uncertain. The CDR3 spans 15 residues. Germline V lookup: CDR1 SGHVS, CDR2 FQNEAQ. Deletions cut 3 bases from V and 2 bases from J, with 11 bases between. The CDR3 loop reads CASSFGGLAYNEQFF. The DNA for the CDR3 is TGTGCCAGCAGCTTCGGTGGGCTTGCCTACAATGAGCAGTTCTTC.

The chain links TRBV19 to TRBJ2-7; perhaps D is TRBD1 or TRBD2 (5 bases each). Trimming shortened V by 3 bases and J by 1 base, and 13 bases separated the two germline ends. CDR1 and CDR2 (germline): LNHDA, SQIVND (reference sequence). The CDR3 is 15 amino acids. CDR3 in DNA: TGTGCCAGTAGTATGGGGGTCTGGAATTCCTACGAGCAGTACTTC. Translating gives CASSMGVWNSYEQYF.

This clone was observed a handful of times. CDR3 loop: CASSYLSWAYGYTF. DNA of the CDR3: TGTGCCAGCAGTTACCTGTCGTGGGCTTATGGCTACACCTTC. This chain links TRBV28 with TRBJ1-2; the D is unclear. The germline V gene encodes CDR1 MDHEN and CDR2 SYDVKM. This CDR3 comprises 14 residues. The V gene lost 4 bases and the J gene lost 5 bases, with 14 bases spanning the gap.

This rearrangement joins TRBV27 to TRBJ1-4; D is possibly TRBD1 (5 bases). The CDR3 extends over 15 amino acids. V lost 0 bases to trimming and J lost 8 bases, with 13 bases between them. From germline, CDR1 is MNHEY and CDR2 SMNVEV (reference sequence). The CDR3 nucleotides read TGTGCCAGCAGTTTATCGCGAGGGGAGGGAGAAAAACTGTTTTTT. The encoded protein is CASSLSRGEGEKLFF.

The V and J genes are TRBV11-2 and TRBJ2-3; 10 positions agree with TRBD2. The CDR3 length is 17 residues. Trimming took 5 bases from V and 1 from J; bases not matched to a gene: 9. The germline CDR1 and CDR2 sequences are SGHAT and FQNNGV. CDR3 residues: CASSTYVGTSGTDTQYF. CDR3 sequence (DNA): TGTGCCAGCAGCACATATGTCGGGACTAGCGGCACAGATACGCAGTATTTT.

V and J are TRBV10-3 and TRBJ2-7; TRBD2 matches 8 bases. Germline CDR1 is ENHRY and CDR2 is SYGVKD. The J segment lost 1 base and the V segment lost 6 bases, leaving 17 bases of the junction unmatched. This CDR3 region has 18 residues. In nucleotides, the CDR3 is TGTGCCATCAGCTCAAGGTTAATAGCGGGAAATGGGTCCTACGAGCAGTACTTC. This translates into CAISSRLIAGNGSYEQYF.

This chain connects TRBV7-9 to TRBJ2-7, with 7 nucleotides matching TRBD2. This CDR3 spans 13 amino acids. CDR1 and CDR2 (germline): SEHNR, FQNEAQ (reference sequence). V gave up 5 bases and J gave up 4 bases; unmatched junction bases: 5. CDR3 sequence (DNA): TGTGCCAGCAGCAGGCTAGCGGAGTACGAGCAGTACTTC. This codes for CASSRLAEYEQYF.

The chain uses TRBV19 and TRBJ1-5; D remains ambiguous. V was trimmed by 0 bases and J by 5 bases, leaving 8 bases between them. This CDR3 is 14 amino acids long. The germline V gene encodes CDR1 LNHDA and CDR2 SQIVND (reference sequence). CDR3 amino acids: CASSIDLPDQPQHF. The CDR3 nucleotides read TGTGCCAGTAGTATAGACCTTCCCGATCAGCCCCAGCATTTT. The full variable domain, rest sourced from reference TRBV19 and TRBJ1-5, is DGGITQSPKYLFRKEGQNVTLSCEQNLNHDAMYWYRQDPGQGLRLIYYSQIVNDFQKGDIAEGYSVSREKKESFPLTVTSAQKNPTAFYLCASSIDLPDQPQHFGDGTRLSIL.

The chain combines TRBV2 with TRBJ2-6, with 9 bases matching TRBD1. This CDR3 has 16 residues. CDR1 SNHLY and CDR2 FYNNEI come from the germline V gene. Trimming at V came to 11 bases and at J to 2 bases, leaving 10 bases not matched to a gene. CDR3 DNA: TGTGCCTTCCCGGGACAGGGTTTCGCTGGGGCCAACGTCCTGACTTTC. Translated, it gives CAFPGQGFAGANVLTF.

The gene calls are TRBV6-1 and TRBJ2-2; D tentatively reads TRBD1 or TRBD2 (6 bases each). Germline CDR1 is MNHNS and CDR2 is SASEGT. The CDR3 contains 15 residues. Between the trimmed V and J ends, which lost 6 bases and 1 base, there was a span of 12 bases. The chain's CDR3 is CASSPGGLNTGELFF. The CDR3 nucleotides read TGTGCCAGCAGCCCCGGGGGCTTGAACACCGGGGAGCTGTTTTTT.